Listed here are 15 T cell receptor beta chains from one sample, sequenced in a study of T cell responses to AZD1222 COVID-19 vaccine. The method was immunoSEQ multiplex PCR; TCRdb's version includes in-frame clones alone and lacks a portion of them. This sample has 95,000 to 110,000 clones, with over 90% found just once. The specimen comprised peripheral blood, sampled on day 0 of AZD1222 vaccination. The receptors stem from an adult in good health.

CDR3: CASSSSYRGDIQYF. The CDR3 coding sequence is TGTGCCAGCAGCTCCTCTTACAGGGGAGACATTCAGTACTTC. The V and J genes are TRBV7-9 and TRBJ2-4, with 7 bases identical to TRBD1. CDR1 SEHNR and CDR2 FQNEAQ come from the germline V gene (reference sequence). CDR3 length equals 14 residues. Trimming removed 4 bases from V and 8 bases from J; junction bases left unmatched: 8.

V is TRBV7-2 and J is TRBJ2-1, with D perhaps matching TRBD2 (6 bases). The CDR3 has 14 amino acids. Germline V gives CDR1 SGHTA, CDR2 FQGNSA. V was cut by 5 bases and J by 5 bases, with 13 bases left in between. Here the CDR3 reads CASSPRDLDNEQFF. The DNA of the CDR3 is TGTGCCAGCAGCCCCCGGGACTTAGACAATGAGCAGTTCTTC.

The chain employs TRBV25-1 and TRBJ1-1; a possible D gene is TRBD1 (5 bases). V dropped 4 bases and J dropped 5 bases, with 11 bases sitting between them. The CDR3 sequence is 13 residues long. CDR1 is MGHDK, CDR2 SYGVNS, per germline. CDR3 coding DNA: TGTGCCAGCAGTGTCCTTGGGGGAACTGAAGCTTTCTTT. Translated, it gives CASSVLGGTEAFF.

This clone came up a few times. V and J are TRBV29-1 and TRBJ2-1; D is possibly TRBD1 (5 bases). V gave up 6 bases and J gave up 7 bases, with 19 bases separating them. CDR1 is SQVTM, CDR2 ANQGSEA, per germline. The CDR3 covers 14 residues. The CDR3 region is CSVVRGPNGNEQFF. CDR3 sequence (DNA): TGCAGCGTCGTTAGGGGTCCAAATGGGAATGAGCAGTTCTTC.

This chain links TRBV7-3 with TRBJ2-7; a possible D gene is TRBD2 (5 bases). Germline V gene lookup returns CDR1 SGHTA and CDR2 FQGTGA. Trimming removed 1 base from V and 6 bases from J, with 10 bases in between. The CDR3 runs 13 residues. The DNA of the CDR3 is TGTGCCAGCAGCTTAAGGCCAGAGGGCGAGCAGTACTTC. This encodes CASSLRPEGEQYF. The full variable domain, rest sourced from reference TRBV7-3 and TRBJ2-7, is GAGVSQTPSNKVTEKGKYVELRCDPISGHTALYWYRQSLGQGPEFLIYFQGTGAADDSGLPNDRFFAVRPEGSVSTLKIQRTERGDSAVYLCASSLRPEGEQYFGPGTRLTVT.

The chain carries TRBV6-5 and TRBJ1-1; D may be TRBD1 (5 bases). Trimming took 2 bases from V and 3 from J, leaving 10 bases between them. Per germline, CDR1 MNHEY and CDR2 SVGAGI. This CDR3 region has 14 residues. The CDR3: CASSYEGWDTEAFF. The CDR3, as DNA: TGTGCCAGCAGTTACGAGGGGTGGGACACTGAAGCTTTCTTT.

V is TRBV15 and J is TRBJ2-3; weak D call: TRBD2 (5 bases). The CDR3 runs 17 residues. Trimming pared 0 bases from V and 3 bases from J, leaving 16 bases between. CDR1 and CDR2 (germline): LNHNV, YYDKDF (reference sequence). CDR3 in amino acids: CATSRDRRISGTDTQYF. The CDR3 DNA is TGTGCCACCAGCAGAGATCGGAGGATTTCTGGGACAGATACGCAGTATTTT.

This chain joins TRBV3-1 (or the pseudogene TRBV3-2) and TRBJ1-3, with 8 bases that match TRBD1. J gave up 0 bases and V 5 bases, and 6 bases lay outside the gene matches. The CDR3 consists of 16 residues. In germline, CDR1 is LGHDT, CDR2 YNNKEL (reference sequence). DNA for the CDR3: TGTGCCAGCAGCTTCGGACAGGGAAGCTCTGGAAACACCATATATTTT. Its protein product is CASSFGQGSSGNTIYF.

The V and J genes are TRBV4-1 and TRBJ2-4, with 10 bases lining up with TRBD2. Germline CDR1 MGHRA, CDR2 YSYEKL. V was clipped by 2 bases and J by 1 base; unmatched bases: 5. This CDR3 has 17 amino acids. The DNA of the CDR3 is TGCGCCAGCAGCCAACCCGGGACTAGCGTGGCCAAAAACATTCAGTACTTC. This sequence encodes CASSQPGTSVAKNIQYF.

Only a few counts were recorded for this clone. This chain uses TRBV6-2 or TRBV6-3 with TRBJ2-3; TRBD1 or TRBD2 may be the D gene (5 bases each). Germline CDR1 is MNHEY and CDR2 is SVGEGT. This CDR3 comprises 15 residues. The V end was cut by 4 bases, the J end by 2 bases, with 13 bases between. CDR3 in DNA: TGTGCCAGCAGTTTGACAGCGGTACTCACAGATACGCAGTATTTT. Amino acid sequence: CASSLTAVLTDTQYF.

DNA of the CDR3: TGTGCCAGCAGCTCACCGGGTAGCGGGGACAACGAGCAGTACTTC. Translating it yields CASSSPGSGDNEQYF. V and J are TRBV5-4 and TRBJ2-7; 8 bases line up with TRBD2. With V trimmed by 3 bases and J by 5 bases, 10 bases remained unmatched. Germline CDR1 reads SGHNT; CDR2 reads YYREEE (reference sequence). The CDR3 consists of 15 residues.

This clone was counted between two and nine times. V gene TRBV20-1 combines with J gene TRBJ2-5, with no clear D. Germline V gene data show CDR1 as DFQATT and CDR2 as SNEGSKA (reference sequence). V lost 3 bases and J 2 bases, leaving 7 bases between the germline ends. This CDR3 spans 12 amino acids. The chain's CDR3 is CSASRAQETQYF. The CDR3 region has the DNA TGCAGTGCTAGTCGGGCACAAGAGACCCAGTACTTC.

Only a few counts were recorded for this clone. The chain uses TRBV25-1 and TRBJ1-4; 7 nucleotides agree with TRBD1. The CDR3 is made up of 17 amino acids. V dropped 5 bases and J dropped 7; count of bases not matched to a gene: 16. CDR1 is MGHDK, CDR2 SYGVNS, per germline. CDR3 DNA sequence: TGTGCCAGCAGTTCTAGGGGGCAGGGGGAGGAAGGTGAAAAACTGTTTTTT. It codes for CASSSRGQGEEGEKLFF. The full variable domain, its missing parts supplied by reference TRBV25-1 and TRBJ1-4, is EADIYQTPRYLVIGTGKKITLECSQTMGHDKMYWYQQDPGMELHLIHYSYGVNSTEKGDLSSESTVSRIRTEHFPLTLESARPSHTSQYLCASSSRGQGEEGEKLFFGSGTQLSVL.

This clone was counted only a few times. The chain employs TRBV11-2 and TRBJ2-3; D ambiguous. Germline V CDR1 and CDR2: SGHAT, FQNNGV. This CDR3 spans 12 amino acids. V lost 1 base to trimming and J lost 4 bases, with 3 bases between them. The CDR3, as DNA: TGTGCCAGCAGCTTAGTTGCAGATACGCAGTATTTT. The encoded protein is CASSLVADTQYF.

V usage is TRBV5-1 and J usage is TRBJ1-2; 9 positions match TRBD1. CDR1 is SGHRS and CDR2 is YFSETQ in the germline V gene. The CDR3 totals 14 residues. V trimming: 7 bases; J trimming: 7 bases; junction bases outside the gene matches: 11. The CDR3 is CASHPATGGSGYTF. CDR3 sequence (DNA): TGCGCCAGCCACCCAGCGACAGGGGGTAGTGGCTACACCTTC. Based on the CDR3 plus reference TRBV5-1 and TRBJ1-2, the full variable domain is KAGVTQTPRYLIKTRGQQVTLSCSPISGHRSVSWYQQTPGQGLQFLFEYFSETQRNKGNFPGRFSGRQFSNSRSEMNVSTLELGDSALYLCASHPATGGSGYTFGSGTRLTVV.